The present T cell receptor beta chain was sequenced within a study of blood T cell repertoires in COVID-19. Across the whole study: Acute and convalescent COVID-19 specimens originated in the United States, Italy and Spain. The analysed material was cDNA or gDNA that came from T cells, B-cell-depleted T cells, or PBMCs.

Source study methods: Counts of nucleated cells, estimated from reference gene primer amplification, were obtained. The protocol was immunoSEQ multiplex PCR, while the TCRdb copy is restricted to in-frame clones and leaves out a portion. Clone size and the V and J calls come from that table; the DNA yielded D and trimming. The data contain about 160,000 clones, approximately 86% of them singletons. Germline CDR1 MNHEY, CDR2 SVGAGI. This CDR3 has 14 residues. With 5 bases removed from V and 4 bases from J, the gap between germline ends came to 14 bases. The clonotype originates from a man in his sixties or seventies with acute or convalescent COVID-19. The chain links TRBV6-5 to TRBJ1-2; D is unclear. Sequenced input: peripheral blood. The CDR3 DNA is TGTGCCAGCAGTCGAAGTCTTAGAAGCTATGGCTACACCTTC. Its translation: CASSRSLRSYGYTF.